This entry lists 26 T cell receptor beta chains sequenced from one sample in a study of cytomegalovirus exposure and HLA in healthy donors (dated by TCRdb to about 2017). The library was generated by the immunoSEQ multiplex PCR assay. For the multiplex PCR, a mixture combining 60 forward primers for TCR Vbeta segments and 13 reverse primers for TCR Jbeta segments was used. As stored in TCRdb, this immuneACCESS dataset retains in-frame rearrangements with V and J assigned. A fraction of the clones does not appear; measured against another copy, unresolved V genes explain less than half of the discrepancy, and the remainder lacks a known reason. This sample's records show 45,000 to 60,000 clones. Clones ranked in the top ten supply approximately 2.1% of the sample. The source material was PBMCs. Source of these receptors: a female donor in good health and CMV-seronegative.

Worth noting for this clone: Other DNA sequences in the sample encode the same CDR3. The chain couples TRBV5-6 to TRBJ1-1, with D hard to call. The CDR3 extends over 14 amino acids. Trimming removed 0 bases at V and 1 base at J, with 7 bases between. The germline CDR1 and CDR2 sequences are SGHDT and YYEEEE. CDR3 sequence reads: CASSLAGGNTEAFF. The CDR3 DNA reads TGTGCCAGCAGCTTGGCCGGAGGGAACACTGAAGCTTTCTTT.

The J gene is TRBJ1-5, the V gene TRBV6-1; no firm D call. The CDR3 is 13 amino acids. CDR1 and CDR2 (germline): MNHNS, SASEGT. V lost 4 bases, J lost 2 bases, and 6 bases lay in between. CDR3 bases: TGTGCCAGCAGTGTTGGAGGCAATCAGCCCCAGCATTTT. As protein: CASSVGGNQPQHF.

The J gene is TRBJ1-1, the V gene TRBV9, with D hard to call. Trimming stripped 7 bases from V and 1 base from J, with 11 bases between. The CDR3 sequence is 13 residues long. The V gene's germline CDR1 is SGDLS and CDR2 YYNGEE. CDR3 region: CASAAAQNTEAFF. CDR3 nucleotide sequence: TGTGCCAGCGCCGCGGCGCAGAACACTGAAGCTTTCTTT.

The chain recombines TRBV4-2 with TRBJ2-2, with TRBD1 as a possible D gene (6 bases). There are 14 residues in the CDR3. Germline V lookup: CDR1 LGHNA, CDR2 YNFKEQ. Trimming removed 1 base at V and 7 bases at J, with 10 bases between. CDR3 in DNA: TGTGCCAGCAGCCAAGCAGGGGCCGGCGGGGAGCTGTTTTTT. Its translation: CASSQAGAGGELFF.

The chain has TRBV13 and TRBJ2-5, with a weak D call TRBD1 (5 bases). The CDR3 is made up of 12 amino acids. CDR1 is PRHDT, CDR2 FYEKMQ, per germline (reference sequence). Trimming took 3 bases from V and 10 from J, leaving 12 bases between them. CDR3 sequence (DNA): TGTGCCAGCAGCTTCCCTAAGGGGAACCAGTACTTC. Translating it yields CASSFPKGNQYF.

The J gene is TRBJ1-1, the V gene TRBV29-1; tentatively, D is TRBD1 (5 bases). V was clipped by 2 bases and J by 0 bases, with 7 bases between them. Germline CDR1 and CDR2: SQVTM and ANQGSEA. The CDR3 runs 13 residues. The CDR3 DNA follows: TGCAGCGTTGAAAGACAGTTGAACACTGAAGCTTTCTTT. Translated, it gives CSVERQLNTEAFF. The variable domain in full, completed from reference TRBV29-1 and TRBJ1-1, reads SAVISQKPSRDICQRGTSLTIQCQVDSQVTMMFWYRQQPGQSLTLIATANQGSEATYESGFVIDKFPISRPNLTFSTLTVSNMSPEDSSIYLCSVERQLNTEAFFGQGTRLTVV.

The DNA of the CDR3 is TGTGCCAGCTCAAAATCCGGGGATCAAGAGACCCAGTACTTC. Translation: CASSKSGDQETQYF. The rearrangement uses TRBV18 and TRBJ2-5, with D maybe TRBD2 (5 bases). There are 14 residues in the CDR3. CDR1 and CDR2 (germline): KGHSH, LQKENI. Trimming removed 5 bases at V and 2 bases at J, with 12 bases between.

For the CDR3, the DNA is TGTGCCAGCAGCTTGGGGGGGGTAACCGGGGAGCTGTTTTTT. This encodes CASSLGGVTGELFF. The J gene is TRBJ2-2, the V gene TRBV5-6, with D possibly matching TRBD2 (6 bases). Germline assignment: CDR1 SGHDT and CDR2 YYEEEE. This CDR3 comprises 14 residues. V was shortened by 0 bases and J by 5 bases, with 8 bases between the two germline ends. The whole variable domain, remainder taken from reference TRBV5-6 and TRBJ2-2, is DAGVTQSPTHLIKTRGQQVTLRCSPKSGHDTVSWYQQALGQGPQFIFQYYEEEERQRGNFPDRFSGHQFPNYSSELNVNALLLGDSALYLCASSLGGVTGELFFGEGSRLTVL.

This chain links TRBV6-6 with TRBJ2-1; 7 nucleotides agree with TRBD1. V was clipped by 5 bases and J by 13 bases; unmatched bases: 8. The germline V gene encodes CDR1 MNHNY and CDR2 SVGAGI (reference sequence). The CDR3 consists of 12 residues. The CDR3 DNA is TGTGCCAGCAGTCGAGAAAGACAGGGTCAGTTCTTC. This translates into CASSRERQGQFF.

The genes are TRBV11-3 and TRBJ2-7; the match to TRBD2 covers 15 bases. Germline-derived CDR1 and CDR2 are SGHNT and YENEEA. This CDR3 contains 17 residues. Trimming took 5 bases from V and 5 from J; bases not matched to a gene: 10. CDR3 in amino acids: CASSPWTSGGANNEQYF. The DNA of the CDR3 is TGTGCCAGCAGCCCGTGGACTAGCGGGGGGGCTAACAACGAGCAGTACTTC.

This chain uses TRBV18 with TRBJ1-1; the match to TRBD1 covers 9 bases. CDR3 length equals 17 residues. Germline values: CDR1 KGHSH, CDR2 LQKENI. Losses at the gene ends were 3 bases for V and 0 bases for J; bases not matched to a gene: 8. DNA for the CDR3: TGTGCCAGCTCACCGGCAGGCGGACAGGGGCTGAACACTGAAGCTTTCTTT. It translates to CASSPAGGQGLNTEAFF.

CDR3 sequence: CASSDAPDRGQGGYTF. In DNA form, the CDR3 reads TGTGCCAGCAGTGATGCCCCGGACAGGGGGCAGGGTGGCTACACCTTC. J is TRBJ1-2 and V is TRBV25-1; 11 nucleotides match TRBD1. This CDR3 region has 16 residues. Germline loops: CDR1 MGHDK, CDR2 SYGVNS. V lost 3 bases and J lost 7; bases outside the gene matches: 10.

The V gene is TRBV20-1, the J gene TRBJ2-7, with D perhaps matching TRBD1 (6 bases). The CDR3 contains 11 residues. In germline, CDR1 is DFQATT, CDR2 SNEGSKA (reference sequence). With 3 bases removed from V and 4 bases from J, the gap between germline ends came to 7 bases. CDR3 DNA: TGCAGTGCTAGCACAGGGTACGAGCAGTACTTC. It encodes CSASTGYEQYF.

The V and J genes are TRBV29-1 and TRBJ2-2, with TRBD1 matching over 9 bases. The CDR3 contains 14 residues. The ends lost 6 bases at V and 7 bases at J; junction bases unmatched: 9. Germline V gene lookup returns CDR1 SQVTM and CDR2 ANQGSEA. For the CDR3, the DNA is TGCAGCGTCCGCTGGACAGGGGCTGACGGGGAGCTGTTTTTT. As protein: CSVRWTGADGELFF.

V is TRBV4-3 and J is TRBJ2-2; 9 bases align to TRBD1. The junction had 8 bases not matched to a gene; V was cut back by 3 bases and J by 3 bases. The CDR3 is made up of 17 amino acids. Germline CDR1 LGHNA, CDR2 YSLEER. The CDR3 loop is CASSHETGGRHTGELFF. The CDR3 nucleotides read TGCGCCAGCAGCCATGAGACAGGGGGACGCCACACCGGGGAGCTGTTTTTT.

The chain recombines TRBV6-1 with TRBJ2-2, with D perhaps TRBD1 (6 bases). Between the trimmed V and J ends, which lost 4 bases and 4 bases, there was a span of 10 bases. Germline CDR1 reads MNHNS; CDR2 reads SASEGT. The CDR3 runs to 14 residues. The CDR3 reads CASSAFRGTGELFF. In DNA, the CDR3 is TGTGCCAGCAGTGCGTTCAGGGGCACCGGGGAGCTGTTTTTT.

The chain employs TRBV27 and TRBJ2-3; 9 bases fit TRBD2. The V gene end was trimmed by 3 bases and the J gene end by 5 bases; junction bases not matched to a gene: 6. Germline CDR1 is MNHEY and CDR2 is SMNVEV (reference sequence). The CDR3 contains 15 residues. CDR3 sequence (DNA): TGTGCCAGCAGTTTGACTAGCGGAGGAGGAGATACGCAGTATTTT. This gives the protein CASSLTSGGGDTQYF.

V gene TRBV28 combines with J gene TRBJ2-7; TRBD1 matches at 7 bases. V trimming: 5 bases; J trimming: 2 bases; junction bases outside the gene matches: 3. There are 13 residues in the CDR3. Germline V gene sequence: CDR1 MDHEN, CDR2 SYDVKM. The chain's CDR3 is CASSATGTYEQYF. Written as DNA, the CDR3 is TGTGCCAGCAGTGCGACAGGGACCTACGAGCAGTACTTC.

The gene calls are TRBV19 and TRBJ1-1; no reliable D call. Trimming left V 5 bases short and J 2 bases short, with 15 bases between. Germline CDR1 and CDR2: LNHDA and SQIVND (reference sequence). The CDR3 extends over 15 amino acids. CDR3 bases: TGTGCCAGTAGTGTTAGACTACGGACTAACACTGAAGCTTTCTTT. It yields the protein CASSVRLRTNTEAFF.

The chain links TRBV6-5 to TRBJ1-4, with no clear D. Trimming stripped 6 bases from V and 8 bases from J, with 19 bases between. This CDR3 has 15 amino acids. Germline V gene data show CDR1 as MNHEY and CDR2 as SVGAGI. CDR3 sequence reads: CASSDDRYAVEKLFF. In nucleotides, the CDR3 is TGTGCCAGCAGCGACGACCGTTACGCGGTAGAAAAACTGTTTTTT.

The rearrangement joins TRBV7-9 to TRBJ1-6; D not certain. The length of the CDR3 is 14 residues. Deletions cut 1 base from V and 10 bases from J, with 11 bases between. Germline V gene data show CDR1 as SEHNR and CDR2 as FQNEAQ (reference sequence). CDR3 sequence (DNA): TGTGCCAGCAGCTTAGACCGGGTAGGATCACCCCTCCACTTT. The encoded protein is CASSLDRVGSPLHF.

This chain connects TRBV6-1 to TRBJ2-7; 7 nucleotides line up with TRBD2. The germline gives CDR1 MNHNS, CDR2 SASEGT. J was trimmed by 3 bases and V by 2 bases; bases with no gene match: 4. The CDR3 contains 14 residues. The CDR3 DNA sequence: TGTGCCAGCAGTGAAATGGCGGGAGTCTACGAGCAGTACTTC. Its protein product is CASSEMAGVYEQYF.

The V and J genes are TRBV5-1 and TRBJ2-5; 7 bases agree with TRBD1. CDR1 and CDR2 (germline): SGHRS, YFSETQ. The V segment lost 4 bases and the J segment 3 bases; nucleotides outside the gene matches: 12. There are 16 residues in the CDR3. In DNA form, the CDR3 reads TGCGCCAGCAGCCCTCGACAGGGTAGGGTCGAAGAGACCCAGTACTTC. This encodes CASSPRQGRVEETQYF.

The chain has TRBV4-1 and TRBJ2-5; no reliable D call. V shed 1 base and J shed 2 bases, with 8 bases lying between them. The germline V gene encodes CDR1 MGHRA and CDR2 YSYEKL. The CDR3 covers 14 residues. The CDR3 DNA sequence: TGCGCCAGCAGCCAAGGCGGCTTACAAGAGACCCAGTACTTC. Translating it yields CASSQGGLQETQYF.

The gene calls are TRBV27 and TRBJ1-1; no firm D call. Trimming removed 3 bases from V and 0 bases from J, with 8 bases in between. Germline V gene data show CDR1 as MNHEY and CDR2 as SMNVEV (reference sequence). The length of the CDR3 is 14 residues. CDR3 amino acids: CASSFKRMNTEAFF. The CDR3 DNA reads as TGTGCCAGCAGTTTTAAGCGTATGAACACTGAAGCTTTCTTT.

V is TRBV19 and J is TRBJ2-7, with D possibly TRBD2 on 5 matching bases. CDR3 size: 16 residues. V gave up 2 bases and J gave up 0 bases, with 14 bases separating them. CDR1 is LNHDA, CDR2 SQIVND, per germline (reference sequence). CDR3 coding DNA: TGTGCCAGTAGTATACCCCGGGGAACCGCCTCCTACGAGCAGTACTTC. Residues: CASSIPRGTASYEQYF. The full variable domain, completed using reference TRBV19 and TRBJ2-7, is DGGITQSPKYLFRKEGQNVTLSCEQNLNHDAMYWYRQDPGQGLRLIYYSQIVNDFQKGDIAEGYSVSREKKESFPLTVTSAQKNPTAFYLCASSIPRGTASYEQYFGPGTRLTVT.